This T cell receptor (beta chain) is from a study of response to subunit inactivated influenza vaccine. This CDR3 is 15 amino acids long. TCRdb called the RT-PCR reads again in MiXCR, with one record for every CDR3 protein. This sample carries about 520,000 distinct CDR3 sequences, about 25% of them seen once, and the ten largest clones take over 1.5%. The TCR sequence derives from a man between 50 and 59 years old who received an inactivated influenza vaccine. The J gene is TRBJ2-3, the V gene TRBV12-3 or TRBV12-4; 10 nucleotides line up with TRBD2. Here the sequenced sample was CD4+ T cells sorted from PBMCs, taken around 5 days after vaccination. In nucleotides, the CDR3 is TGTGCGTGCCGAGTAGCGGGGGGCCGAAGGGATACGCAGTATTTT. Translated, it gives CACRVAGGRRDTQYF.